The rows below give T cell receptor beta chains drawn from one sample of a study of T cell responses to AZD1222 COVID-19 vaccine. Sequencing was performed with immunoSEQ multiplex PCR; in TCRdb, only in-frame clones are kept and a portion is missing. The profile shows roughly 120,000 clones, over 75% of them singletons. Sequenced material: peripheral blood, taken on day 0 of MenACWY control vaccination. The receptors derive from an adult in good health. Each CDR3 is given with its conserved first and last residue. Fields, in order: J gene, V gene, clone size, D gene, CDR3 protein, CDR3 DNA. The D gene is left open where the match is weak. Not all rows give a size; the values are once, few, many and, for expanded clones, a class.

J: TRBJ2-7; V: TRBV4-1; size: .; D: .; CDR3: CASSPIGRGYEQYF; DNA: TGCGCCAGCAGCCCAATAGGGCGAGGGTACGAGCAGTACTTC
J: TRBJ1-1; V: TRBV14; size: .; D: .; CDR3: CASSQLNIAAEAFF; DNA: TGTGCCAGCAGCCAGCTGAATATCGCCGCTGAAGCTTTCTTT
J: TRBJ2-3; V: TRBV5-1; size: .; D: .; CDR3: CASSLARDTRTDTQYF; DNA: TGCGCCAGCAGCTTGGCCAGAGACACCCGCACAGATACGCAGTATTTT
J: TRBJ1-2; V: TRBV24-1; size: few; D: .; CDR3: CATSDSGHLYGYTF; DNA: TGTGCCACCAGTGATTCGGGACACCTATATGGCTACACCTTC
J: TRBJ2-3; V: TRBV6-5; size: few; D: .; CDR3: CASTLRGGTDTQYF; DNA: TGTGCCAGCACCCTAAGGGGGGGCACGGATACGCAGTATTTT
J: TRBJ1-1; V: TRBV5-4; size: once; D: TRBD1; CDR3: CASSLPGGEGTEAFF; DNA: TGTGCCAGCAGCTTGCCAGGGGGAGAGGGCACTGAAGCTTTCTTT
J: TRBJ1-6; V: TRBV5-1; size: .; D: TRBD1; CDR3: CASSLTGRDRGVPLHF; DNA: TGCGCCAGCAGCTTAACGGGAAGGGACAGGGGGGTACCCCTCCACTTT
J: TRBJ2-3; V: TRBV6-4; size: .; D: .; CDR3: CASSDGTSTDTQYF; DNA: TGTGCCAGCAGTGACGGTACTAGCACAGATACGCAGTATTTT
J: TRBJ2-7; V: TRBV7-3; size: .; D: TRBD2; CDR3: CASSYGRSYEQYF; DNA: TGTGCCAGCAGCTACGGGAGGTCTTACGAGCAGTACTTC
J: TRBJ1-2; V: TRBV6-5; size: .; D: .; CDR3: CATSRQVNYGYTF; DNA: TGTGCCACCAGTAGACAGGTTAACTATGGCTACACCTTC
J: TRBJ1-1; V: TRBV9; size: few; D: TRBD1; CDR3: CASSSEPPGQEGAAFF; DNA: TGTGCCAGCAGCTCCGAGCCCCCGGGACAGGAGGGAGCCGCTTTCTTT
J: TRBJ2-7; V: TRBV5-1; size: .; D: .; CDR3: CASSLGSENLYEQYF; DNA: TGCGCCAGCAGCTTGGGGTCCGAGAACCTTTACGAGCAGTACTTC
J: TRBJ2-7; V: TRBV2; size: .; D: .; CDR3: CASSPTVVYEQYF; DNA: TGTGCCAGCTCCCCGACAGTAGTCTACGAGCAGTACTTC
J: TRBJ1-5; V: TRBV21-1; size: few; D: .; CDR3: CASTPRTGIDQPQHF; DNA: TGTGCCAGCACACCCCGGACAGGGATCGATCAGCCCCAGCATTTT
J: TRBJ2-3; V: TRBV10-2; size: .; D: .; CDR3: CASSSFLPLNGSADTQYF; DNA: TGCGCCAGCAGCTCCTTTCTCCCTTTAAACGGGAGCGCAGATACGCAGTATTTT
J: TRBJ1-5; V: TRBV11-2; size: .; D: .; CDR3: CASSLTDSNQPQHF; DNA: TGTGCCAGCAGCTTGACGGATAGCAATCAGCCCCAGCATTTT
J: TRBJ1-2; V: TRBV7-9; size: .; D: .; CDR3: CASSLQGFGYTF; DNA: TGTGCCAGCAGCCTGCAGGGATTTGGCTACACCTTC
J: TRBJ1-5; V: TRBV27; size: .; D: TRBD1; CDR3: CASSLGDSLNQPQHF; DNA: TGTGCCAGCAGTTTAGGGGACAGTCTCAATCAGCCCCAGCATTTT
J: TRBJ2-7; V: TRBV7-9; size: once; D: TRBD2; CDR3: CASSLMSGTIEQYF; DNA: TGTGCCAGCAGCTTAATGTCGGGGACTATCGAGCAGTACTTC
J: TRBJ2-1; V: TRBV19; size: once; D: .; CDR3: CASGLLAQAYNEQFF; DNA: TGTGCCAGTGGCCTCTTAGCTCAGGCCTACAATGAGCAGTTCTTC
J: TRBJ2-7; V: TRBV15; size: .; D: .; CDR3: CATSRKVGAGEQYF; DNA: TGTGCCACCAGCAGAAAAGTAGGGGCCGGCGAGCAGTACTTC
J: TRBJ1-2; V: TRBV30; size: .; D: .; CDR3: CAWRSPLRDYGYTF; DNA: TGTGCCTGGAGAAGTCCTCTGAGAGACTATGGCTACACCTTC
J: TRBJ1-2; V: TRBV28; size: .; D: TRBD1; CDR3: CASSFGDRGRGDYGYTF; DNA: TGTGCCAGCAGTTTCGGGGACAGGGGTAGAGGGGATTATGGCTACACCTTC